Below are 13 T cell receptor beta chains sequenced from a single sample in a study. One entry per CDR3 protein, called by TCRdb with MiXCR from the RT-PCR reads. The data show more than 550,000 distinct CDR3 sequences, with approximately 14% seen just once and 3.6% held by the top ten. Sequenced input: memory CD4+ T cells from blood. The receptors were gathered from a female donor in good health, serving as a healthy control.

CDR3 region: CAISESRDTQYF. As DNA, the CDR3 is TGTGCCATCAGTGAGTCCCGAGATACGCAGTATTTT. V is TRBV10-3 and J is TRBJ2-3, with no clear D. V was trimmed by 0 bases and J by 5 bases, leaving 3 bases between them. Germline values: CDR1 ENHRY, CDR2 SYGVKD. CDR3 length: 12 residues.

The table lists this clonotype with many counts. The chain links TRBV7-2 to TRBJ2-1, with 8 bases matching TRBD1. The V gene's germline CDR1 is SGHTA and CDR2 FQGNSA. V dropped 4 bases and J dropped 6; count of bases not matched to a gene: 8. This CDR3 spans 15 amino acids. Here the CDR3 DNA reads TGTGCCAGCAGCTCCCCGGACAGGGAAGTCAATGAGCAGTTCTTC. This translates into CASSSPDREVNEQFF. The entire variable domain, with the rest obtained from reference TRBV7-2 and TRBJ2-1, is as follows: GAGVSQSPSNKVTEKGKDVELRCDPISGHTALYWYRQSLGQGLEFLIYFQGNSAPDKSGLPSDRFSAERTGGSVSTLTIQRTQQEDSAVYLCASSSPDREVNEQFFGPGTRLTVL.

The chain has TRBV30 and TRBJ2-7, with 9 bases lining up with TRBD1. Germline values: CDR1 GTSNPN, CDR2 SVGIG (reference sequence). This CDR3 has 13 amino acids. V trimming: 3 bases; J trimming: 9 bases; junction bases outside the gene matches: 9. For the CDR3, the DNA is TGTGCCTGGAGCGGACAGGGGACTGCTGGGCAGTACTTC. Protein: CAWSGQGTAGQYF.

This clonotype has just a few counts. This chain connects TRBV7-6 to TRBJ2-1; 9 bases agree with TRBD1. The CDR3 runs to 15 residues. CDR1 SGHVS and CDR2 FNYEAQ come from the germline V gene. Trimming took 5 bases from V and 6 from J; bases not matched to a gene: 8. The CDR3 sequence: CASSHRTGVSNEQFF. The CDR3 DNA reads as TGTGCCAGCAGCCATCGGACAGGGGTCTCCAATGAGCAGTTCTTC.

This chain joins TRBV6-2 or TRBV6-3 and TRBJ2-5; D unresolved. V shed 5 bases and J shed 9 bases, with 13 bases lying between them. Germline V gives CDR1 MNHEY, CDR2 SVGEGT. The CDR3 loop spans 12 amino acids. CDR3 residues: CASSPSSSAQYF. CDR3 sequence (DNA): TGTGCCAGCAGTCCATCCTCGAGTGCCCAGTACTTC.

In this sample, this clonotype turned up many times. V and J are TRBV20-1 and TRBJ1-2; no firm D call. CDR1 and CDR2 (germline): DFQATT, SNEGSKA (reference sequence). Trimming removed 3 bases at V and 2 bases at J, with 7 bases between. The CDR3 has 12 residues. This chain's CDR3 is CSASFENYGYTF. The CDR3 DNA is TGCAGTGCTAGCTTCGAGAACTATGGCTACACCTTC.

This rearrangement joins TRBV20-1 to TRBJ2-7; 9 bases align to TRBD1. Germline-derived CDR1 and CDR2 are DFQATT and SNEGSKA (reference sequence). The CDR3 consists of 14 residues. Trimming took 2 bases from V and 6 from J; bases not matched to a gene: 8. CDR3 loop: CSARSGQGIVEQYF. Written as DNA, the CDR3 is TGCAGTGCTAGATCCGGACAGGGGATTGTCGAGCAGTACTTC.

This clonotype was detected a few times. J is TRBJ2-1 and V is TRBV27; the match to TRBD2 covers 9 bases. This CDR3 is 12 amino acids long. Germline CDR1 and CDR2: MNHEY and SMNVEV (reference sequence). The ends lost 6 bases at V and 14 bases at J; junction bases unmatched: 8. The CDR3 DNA sequence: TGTGCCAGCAGCGCGGATAGCGGGAGCAAGTTCTTC. Its translation is CASSADSGSKFF.

DNA for the CDR3: TGTGCCAGCAGCCAAGATGTAGCAGGGCACTATGGCTACACCTTC. Residues: CASSQDVAGHYGYTF. This chain uses TRBV3-1 with TRBJ1-2; D possibly corresponds to TRBD1 (5 bases). V lost 0 bases and J 3 bases, leaving 11 bases between the germline ends. CDR3 length: 15 residues. Per the germline V gene, CDR1 is LGHDT and CDR2 is YNNKEL (reference sequence).

This clonotype has a handful of counts. This CDR3 reads CASSRAARGPYGYTF. The CDR3 DNA reads as TGCGCCAGCAGTCGGGCAGCTAGGGGACCCTATGGCTACACCTTC. The genes are TRBV10-2 and TRBJ1-2; D may be TRBD1 (5 bases). This CDR3 comprises 15 residues. CDR1 is WSHSY and CDR2 is SAAADI in the germline V gene. V lost 5 bases to trimming and J lost 4 bases, with 17 bases between them.

This clonotype was seen only a few times. The chain employs TRBV5-1 and TRBJ1-3; D is perhaps TRBD1 (6 bases). V was clipped by 4 bases and J by 4 bases, with 15 bases between them. The germline V gene has CDR1 SGHRS and CDR2 YFSETQ. This CDR3 spans 15 amino acids. CDR3 nucleotide sequence: TGCGCCAGCAGCCAGACAGGAGAGGCCGGAAACACCATATATTTT. It encodes CASSQTGEAGNTIYF.

This chain joins TRBV7-3 and TRBJ2-7, with D tentatively TRBD2 (6 bases). The CDR3 spans 13 residues. From germline, CDR1 is SGHTA and CDR2 FQGTGA. V was cut by 1 base and J by 6 bases, with 10 bases left in between. DNA for the CDR3: TGTGCCAGCAGCTTAAGTTTTAGCGGCGAGCAGTACTTC. This codes for CASSLSFSGEQYF.

This clonotype was recorded at least ten times. J is TRBJ2-5 and V is TRBV5-1, with TRBD2 as a possible D gene (6 bases). Germline V gene sequence: CDR1 SGHRS, CDR2 YFSETQ. This CDR3 is 15 amino acids long. V was pared by 7 bases and J by 2 bases, with 18 bases between. The CDR3 DNA follows: TGCGCCAGCGGTGTTCTTGGGGACTTTCAAGAGACCCAGTACTTC. This encodes CASGVLGDFQETQYF.